These 9 T cell receptor beta chains came from one sample sequenced in a study of regulatory T cells in long-lasting Graves disease. Building the TCR beta libraries relied on iRepertoire HTBI primers, and CDR3 regions underwent Arm-PCR. TCRdb re-called the multiplex PCR reads through MiXCR, storing one row per CDR3 protein. Found here are some 440,000 distinct CDR3 sequences, around 20% of them singletons; the top ten hold approximately 8%. Time point in this sample: persistent/refractory GD, antithyroid drugs over 5 years with positive TRAb. Extracted PBMC RNA gave rise to the TCR library. Sequences were derived from peripheral blood mononuclear cells (PBMCs), sampled when the disease was refractory, from a patient treated with antithyroid drugs. These receptors were obtained from a female donor with Graves disease.

The chain carries TRBV4-1 and TRBJ1-2; D perhaps matches TRBD1 (5 bases). V shed 6 bases and J shed 3 bases, with 23 bases lying between them. This CDR3 is built from 17 residues. CDR1 and CDR2 from the germline V gene are MGHRA and YSYEKL. The CDR3 sequence is CASSLTVGTQQHYGYTF. CDR3 DNA sequence: TGCGCCAGCAGTCTAACCGTCGGGACGCAACAACACTATGGCTACACCTTC.

There are many counts of this clonotype. CDR3 sequence reads: CASNIAGGTSVYF. CDR3 in DNA: TGTGCCAGCAATATCGCCGGAGGGACATCGGTATACTTC. This chain connects TRBV6-1 to TRBJ2-7; D tentatively reads TRBD1 or TRBD2 (6 bases each). Germline V gives CDR1 MNHNS, CDR2 SASEGT. CDR3 length: 13 amino acids. V lost 7 bases, J lost 13 bases, and 23 bases lay in between.

This clonotype has at least ten counts. The CDR3 DNA is TGTGCCAGCATCGGGGGTAACGAAGCTTTCTTT. It codes for CASIGGNEAFF. The chain carries TRBV28 and TRBJ1-1; D is perhaps TRBD1 (5 bases). V lost 7 bases and J lost 8, with 11 bases in between. CDR3 size: 11 residues. Germline V gene data show CDR1 as MDHEN and CDR2 as SYDVKM.

This clonotype was found many times. V gene TRBV27 combines with J gene TRBJ2-7, with 10 bases that match TRBD1. CDR1 MNHEY and CDR2 SMNVEV come from the germline V gene (reference sequence). This CDR3 region has 15 residues. Trimming took 4 bases from V and 4 from J; bases not matched to a gene: 7. CDR3 in amino acids: CASSYQGQGFYEQYF. CDR3 coding DNA: TGTGCCAGCAGTTACCAGGGACAGGGGTTTTACGAGCAGTACTTC.

This clonotype occurred many times. The rearrangement links TRBV12-3 or TRBV12-4 to TRBJ2-2; 9 bases are a match to TRBD2. The CDR3 has 14 amino acids. The junction had 5 bases not matched to a gene; V was cut back by 7 bases and J by 5 bases. The CDR3 is CASKFSGRTGELFF. The DNA for the CDR3 is TGTGCCAGCAAATTCAGCGGGAGGACCGGGGAGCTGTTTTTT.

This clonotype was seen at least ten times. The V and J genes are TRBV28 and TRBJ1-2; D uncertain. Trimming pared 5 bases from V and 4 bases from J, leaving 14 bases between. CDR3 length equals 14 residues. In germline, CDR1 is MDHEN, CDR2 SYDVKM. As DNA, the CDR3 is TGTGCCAGCAGTCCGACACAAGCTGGCTATGGCTACACCTTC. Translated: CASSPTQAGYGYTF.

This clonotype was detected ten times or more. V is TRBV10-2 and J is TRBJ1-1, with D hard to call. The germline V gene encodes CDR1 WSHSY and CDR2 SAAADI. The CDR3 covers 14 residues. V lost 7 bases to trimming and J lost 5 bases, with 17 bases between them. The CDR3 DNA follows: TGCGCCAGCACCCCGATGGGCATCGATACTGAAGCTTTCTTT. This translates into CASTPMGIDTEAFF.

Details on this clonotype: Since a far larger clone is one base different, this is likely a read error. The chain uses TRBV6-8 and TRBJ2-5, with D tentatively TRBD1 or TRBD2 (5 bases each). CDR1 is MNHGY and CDR2 is SAAAGT in the germline V gene. This CDR3 comprises 15 residues. CDR3 DNA: TGTGCCAACAGTCCCATCGGGACGCCCGGAGAGACCCAGTACTTC. Translating it yields CANSPIGTPGETQYF.

In nucleotides, the CDR3 is TGTGCCAGCACGAGGGTTCACTACGATCTCTCTGGGGCCAACGTCCTGACTTTC. As protein: CASTRVHYDLSGANVLTF. The chain couples TRBV6-1 to TRBJ2-6; tentative D call: TRBD2 (5 bases). Germline V gene sequence: CDR1 MNHNS, CDR2 SASEGT. CDR3 length: 18 amino acids. Trimming took 7 bases from V and 0 from J, leaving 19 bases between them.